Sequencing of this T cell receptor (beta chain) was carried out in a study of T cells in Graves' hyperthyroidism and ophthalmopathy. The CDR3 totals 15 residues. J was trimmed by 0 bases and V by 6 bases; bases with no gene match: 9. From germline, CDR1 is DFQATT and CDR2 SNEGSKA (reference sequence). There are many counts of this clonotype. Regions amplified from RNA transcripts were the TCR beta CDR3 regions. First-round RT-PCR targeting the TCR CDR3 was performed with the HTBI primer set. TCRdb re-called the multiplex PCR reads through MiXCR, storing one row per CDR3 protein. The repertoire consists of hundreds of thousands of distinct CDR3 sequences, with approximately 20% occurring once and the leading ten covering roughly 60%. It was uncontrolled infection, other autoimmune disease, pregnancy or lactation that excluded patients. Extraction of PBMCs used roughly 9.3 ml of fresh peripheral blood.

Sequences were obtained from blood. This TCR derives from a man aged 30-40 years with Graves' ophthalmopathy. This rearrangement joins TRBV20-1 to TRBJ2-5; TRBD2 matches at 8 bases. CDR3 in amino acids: CSAPTGGRYQETQYF. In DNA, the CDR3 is TGCAGTGCCCCTACTGGCGGGAGGTACCAAGAGACCCAGTACTTC.